This paragraph reports one T cell receptor (beta chain). This specimen comes from a study of blood T cell repertoires in COVID-19. In the study overall: Italy, Spain and the United States were the sources of the convalescent and acute COVID-19 samples. PBMCs, B-cell-depleted T cells, or T cells were the source of the cDNA or gDNA that made up the material.

Participants were aged 18 to 89 years from around 26 US areas. Participants were placed into cohorts based on the clinical history they reported. This CDR3 comprises 15 residues. CDR1 GTSNPN and CDR2 SVGIG come from the germline V gene (reference sequence). Trimming removed 0 bases from V and 9 bases from J, with 15 bases in between. Assay: immunoSEQ multiplex PCR; the TCRdb copy retains only in-frame clones and omits some. The data show about 210,000 clones, about 82% seen once. The specimen sequenced was PBMCs or T cells enriched from blood (not recorded which). This clonotype was obtained from a middle-aged man with acute COVID-19. The V gene is TRBV30, the J gene TRBJ1-6; a possible D gene is TRBD1 (5 bases). CDR3 sequence (DNA): TGTGCCTGGAGTGTACTATTGGGGGGAAGTTCACCCCTCCACTTT. This translates into CAWSVLLGGSSPLHF. Based on the CDR3 plus reference TRBV30 and TRBJ1-6, the full variable domain is SQTIHQWPATLVQPVGSPLSLECTVEGTSNPNLYWYRQAAGRGLQLLFYSVGIGQISSEVPQNLSASRPQDRQFILSSKKLLLSDSGFYLCAWSVLLGGSSPLHFGNGTRLTVT.